This T cell receptor (beta chain) originates from a study of molecular identifiers for immune sequencing clone quantification. Study results and limitations: Amid approximately 1 million naive cells, spiked Jurkat TCR RNA from one cell was reportedly still detectable.

Of note for this clonotype: The target antigen is unknown.

Libraries of bulk TCR were made by previously described methods (with listed TCR primers). MiXCR, applied by TCRdb to the PCR reads, yields one record per CDR3 protein. The sample carries 100,000 or so distinct CDR3 sequences, under 25% recorded once. The V and J ends lost 3 bases and 1 base respectively, with 12 bases between them. The CDR3 has 15 residues. V is TRBV23-1 and J is TRBJ1-1; perhaps TRBD1 as D (5 bases). TRBV23-1 is marked as an open reading frame, function uncertain. What was sequenced was naive CD8+ T cells from blood, with Jurkat cell RNA spiked in. Documented subset: FACS-sorted CD8+CD4-CCR7+CD45RA+ naive T cells. The sequence came from a human donor in good health. Some libraries in this study had Jurkat cell RNA spiked in. For the CDR3, the DNA is TGCGCCAGCAGTCAGCCACAAGGGGAGAACACTGAAGCTTTCTTT. Its translation: CASSQPQGENTEAFF.